One sample yielded the 14 T cell receptor beta chains listed below, sequenced in a study of T cell responses to AZD1222 COVID-19 vaccine. TCRdb's copy holds only in-frame clones and misses some; the assay was immunoSEQ multiplex PCR. This table holds approximately 150,000 clones, roughly nine tenths found once. This sample comprised peripheral blood, obtained on day 0 of AZD1222 vaccination. The source of these receptors is an adult in good health.

The chain combines TRBV7-2 with TRBJ1-5; TRBD1 agrees at 7 bases. With 0 bases clipped from V and 3 bases from J, the junction kept 2 bases outside the gene matches. CDR3 length: 15 residues. Germline V gene lookup returns CDR1 SGHTA and CDR2 FQGNSA. CDR3 sequence: CASSLAGQYNQPQHF. As DNA, the CDR3 is TGTGCCAGCAGCTTAGCGGGACAGTACAATCAGCCCCAGCATTTT.

V is TRBV28 and J is TRBJ1-2; 9 bases line up with TRBD1. CDR1 MDHEN and CDR2 SYDVKM come from the germline V gene. With V trimmed by 9 bases and J by 0 bases, 8 bases remained unmatched. CDR3 length equals 15 residues. The CDR3 protein is CASTGTGTSNYGYTF. The CDR3 DNA reads TGTGCCAGTACCGGGACAGGGACCTCTAACTATGGCTACACCTTC.

This clone was seen only a few times. This chain uses TRBV10-1 with TRBJ2-4; TRBD1 might be the D (6 bases). V was shortened by 3 bases and J by 6 bases, with 15 bases between the two germline ends. The CDR3 length is 15 residues. Germline lookup yields CDR1 WNHNN and CDR2 SYGVQD (reference sequence). The CDR3 loop reads CASSESAGAANIQYF. The CDR3 DNA follows: TGCGCCAGCAGTGAATCGGCAGGGGCTGCAAACATTCAGTACTTC.

This clone was recorded a few times. This chain uses TRBV19 with TRBJ2-7; TRBD2 is a possible D gene (5 bases). In germline, CDR1 is LNHDA, CDR2 SQIVND (reference sequence). The CDR3 has 14 amino acids. The germline V and J ends were trimmed by 3 bases and 2 bases, with 11 bases remaining between them. In DNA form, the CDR3 reads TGTGCCAGTAGTATTGGGAGCGAAGCCTACGAGCAGTACTTC. The encoded protein is CASSIGSEAYEQYF.

V and J are TRBV28 and TRBJ1-1, with D hard to call. The V and J ends lost 3 bases and 4 bases respectively, with 6 bases between them. The CDR3 loop spans 12 amino acids. Looked up from germline, CDR1 is MDHEN and CDR2 is SYDVKM. The chain's CDR3 is CASSLRSTEAFF. DNA of the CDR3: TGTGCCAGCAGTTTGAGGAGCACTGAAGCTTTCTTT.

The chain joins TRBV28 to TRBJ2-2; D may be TRBD1 (5 bases). Deletions cut 5 bases from V and 3 bases from J, with 16 bases between. CDR3 length: 16 residues. In germline, CDR1 is MDHEN, CDR2 SYDVKM. The CDR3 nucleotides read TGTGCCAGCAGTCACCGACAGAGTGCGGACACCGGGGAGCTGTTTTTT. Amino acids: CASSHRQSADTGELFF.

The chain joins TRBV9 to TRBJ1-4; 7 bases line up with TRBD1. CDR1 SGDLS and CDR2 YYNGEE come from the germline V gene. This CDR3 contains 16 residues. V dropped 0 bases and J dropped 7; count of bases not matched to a gene: 9. In DNA, the CDR3 is TGTGCCAGCAGCGTAGGTTCAGCGACAGGGAGTGAAAAACTGTTTTTT. It specifies CASSVGSATGSEKLFF.

The chain combines TRBV6-5 with TRBJ1-1; a possible D gene is TRBD1 (5 bases). CDR1 is MNHEY, CDR2 SVGAGI, per germline. V was cut by 7 bases and J by 0 bases, with 15 bases left in between. CDR3 length: 15 residues. The CDR3 bases are TGTGCCAGCACCTTTGGGGCAGCAATGAACACTGAAGCTTTCTTT. The encoded protein is CASTFGAAMNTEAFF.

The V call is TRBV6-5, the J call TRBJ1-5; the D gene is possibly TRBD1 (5 bases). Trimming pared 0 bases from V and 5 bases from J, leaving 11 bases between. The CDR3 loop spans 15 amino acids. Germline V gene sequence: CDR1 MNHEY, CDR2 SVGAGI. The DNA for the CDR3 is TGTGCCAGCAGTTACTCTGGGGGACTCGATCAGCCCCAGCATTTT. This gives the protein CASSYSGGLDQPQHF.

The chain uses TRBV5-5 and TRBJ1-2; TRBD1 is a possible D gene (5 bases). Germline values: CDR1 SGHKS, CDR2 YYEKEE (reference sequence). This CDR3 contains 15 residues. V was pared by 0 bases and J by 2 bases, with 11 bases between. The CDR3 bases are TGTGCCAGCAGCTTGGGCGACAGACGGAACTATGGCTACACCTTC. It translates to CASSLGDRRNYGYTF.

The chain carries TRBV7-9 and TRBJ1-1, with 10 bases fitting TRBD1. The CDR3 has 14 amino acids. V trimming: 1 base; J trimming: 7 bases; junction bases outside the gene matches: 3. Germline V gene sequence: CDR1 SEHNR, CDR2 FQNEAQ (reference sequence). The CDR3 sequence: CASSLVGTGVEAFF. Written as DNA, the CDR3 is TGTGCCAGCAGCTTAGTCGGGACAGGGGTTGAAGCTTTCTTT.

The rearrangement joins TRBV7-8 to TRBJ1-1, with D unresolved. The germline gives CDR1 SGHVS, CDR2 FQNEAQ. This CDR3 is 17 amino acids long. Trimming shortened V by 5 bases and J by 0 bases, and 19 bases separated the two germline ends. The CDR3 bases are TGTGCCAGCAGCAACGGGTGGGATATCGGTCTGAACACTGAAGCTTTCTTT. It encodes CASSNGWDIGLNTEAFF. Full variable domain (missing parts from reference TRBV7-8 and TRBJ1-1): GAGVSQSPRYKVAKRGQDVALRCDPISGHVSLFWYQQALGQGPEFLTYFQNEAQLDKSGLPSDRFFAERPEGSVSTLKIQRTQQEDSAVYLCASSNGWDIGLNTEAFFGQGTRLTVV.

The V and J genes are TRBV5-8 and TRBJ1-1; TRBD1 might be the D (5 bases). Per the germline V gene, CDR1 is SGHTS and CDR2 is YDEGEE. V gave up 5 bases and J gave up 2 bases, with 10 bases separating them. The CDR3 runs 13 residues. The CDR3 sequence is CASSFDRNTEAFF. CDR3 nucleotides: TGTGCCAGCAGTTTTGACAGAAACACTGAAGCTTTCTTT.

This clone has just a few counts. This sequence joins TRBV30 and TRBJ1-2; possibly TRBD1 for D (5 bases). Germline-derived CDR1 and CDR2 are GTSNPN and SVGIG (reference sequence). This CDR3 has 14 amino acids. V was cut by 3 bases and J by 7 bases, with 18 bases left in between. This CDR3 reads CAWRPMGGSGGYTF. In nucleotides, the CDR3 is TGTGCCTGGAGGCCCATGGGGGGTTCGGGTGGCTACACCTTC.